This entry describes one T cell receptor beta chain. Its antigen is currently not known. Base qualities are not provided; no much larger clone lies one nucleotide away. The sample belongs to a study of CD8+CD57+ T cells in acquired aplastic anemia (dated by TCRdb to 2016 to 2019). Regarding the complete study: On average, sorted CD4+ and CD8+ cells yielded about 3 ug of extracted DNA, with a range of about 0.19 to 30 ug. Results and caveats for the whole study, not just this receptor: Between patients and healthy controls, no significant difference in CD8+ Simpson's diversity was found (P=0.060). Around 30 CD8+ CDR3 sequences were shared between patients and controls but appeared highly expressed in patients and within their immunodominant clones.

The CDR3 measures 16 amino acids from cysteine to phenylalanine. Left in the record is the CDR3 DNA by itself, 48 bases read in frame from the first base. CDR1 and CDR2 are drawn from the germline V gene: SGHTA, FQGNSA. After removal of 5 bases from V and 4 bases from J, the junction retains 11 bases not matched to a gene. In the study, sorted CD4+ and CD8+ blood T cells from patients with severe aplastic anemia and from healthy subjects underwent deep sequencing of TCR repertoires. Ficoll-Paque density gradient centrifugation was used to isolate peripheral blood mononuclear cells. Before DNA was extracted, CD4+ and CD8+ T cells were sorted using either FACS or magnetic beads. Genomic DNA served as template for TCR beta VDJ combination and CDR3 sequence profiling. TCR repertoire sequencing was run on an Illumina HiSeq 2000. For the original study's pipeline: TRBV/TRBJ rearrangement plots, CDR3 size and DJ length profiles, and Simpson's diversity index were used to evaluate the repertoires. The most abundant DNA sequence in the deep sequencing data was taken as the immunodominant clone. CDR3 amino acid sequences were checked for sharing across subjects and were also compared against the VDJdb database and published repertoires. TCRdb handled the public reads itself, with Q25 trimming in fastp and clone calling in MiXCR, and kept productive beta chains. Each entry merges the rows of one CDR3 protein and shows their most common DNA and genes. It is TCRdb's table, rather than the study itself, that gives the V and J calls and clone size. The sample profile shows 250,000 to 350,000 distinct CDR3 sequences; roughly 50% of them were found once. The top ten hold roughly 8% of the sample.

The clonotype comes from a human donor with severe aplastic anemia or a healthy control (not recorded which). In this chain, TRBV7-2 is recombined with TRBJ2-7; TRBD1 lines up with 10 middle nucleotides. Input material: sorted CD4+, CD8+, or CD8+CD57+ T cells (not recorded which) from PBMCs. The CDR3 region has the sequence CASSHPPGQGTYEQYF. The DNA sequence reads TGTGCCAGCAGCCATCCTCCGGGACAGGGGACGTACGAGCAGTACTTC.